In its sample, the clone carrying this TCR beta chain is medium-sized. Its specificity is unknown. This entry belongs to a study of cytomegalovirus exposure and HLA in healthy donors. Study observations and caveats: An ancestry cluster, one associated with Asian ancestry, reportedly showed fewer N-insertions than the approximately 650-donor mean in a later analysis.

PCR was performed using 60 Vbeta and 13 Jbeta primers. Some clones are missing from TCRdb's copy, which holds only in-frame ones; the method was immunoSEQ multiplex PCR. This table has approximately 170,000 clones, roughly 80% appearing once. This clonotype was sampled from a woman in her late teens or twenties in good health and CMV-seronegative. What was sequenced was PBMCs.

The CDR3 sequence is CASSRSLGGRSSEAFF. For the CDR3, the DNA is TGCGCCAGCAGCCGATCTCTGGGGGGGAGAAGCTCTGAAGCTTTCTTT. This rearrangement joins TRBV4-3 to TRBJ1-1, with D possibly being TRBD1 (5 bases). The CDR3 spans 16 residues. V lost 4 bases, J lost 6 bases, and 21 bases lay in between. The germline V gene encodes CDR1 LGHNA and CDR2 YSLEER.